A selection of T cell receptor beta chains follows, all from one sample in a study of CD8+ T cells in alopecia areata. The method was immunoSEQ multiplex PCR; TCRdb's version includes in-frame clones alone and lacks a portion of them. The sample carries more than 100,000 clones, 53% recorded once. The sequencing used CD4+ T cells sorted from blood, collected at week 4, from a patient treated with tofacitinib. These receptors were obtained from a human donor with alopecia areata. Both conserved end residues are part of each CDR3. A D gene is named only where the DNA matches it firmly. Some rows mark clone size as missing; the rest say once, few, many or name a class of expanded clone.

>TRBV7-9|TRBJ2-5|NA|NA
CASSPVGRQETQYF
TGTGCCAGCAGCCCGGTAGGGCGCCAAGAGACCCAGTACTTC
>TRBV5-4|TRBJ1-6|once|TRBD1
CASSWRDRGSPLHF
TGTGCCAGCAGCTGGCGGGACAGGGGCTCACCCCTCCACTTT
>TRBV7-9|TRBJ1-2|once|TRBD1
CASSLGQGSYGYTF
TGTGCCAGCAGCTTAGGACAGGGTAGCTATGGCTACACCTTC
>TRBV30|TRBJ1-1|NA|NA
CAWTERLNTEAFF
TGTGCCTGGACAGAGCGTTTGAACACTGAAGCTTTCTTT
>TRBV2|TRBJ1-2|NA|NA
CASSSQGGWYGYTF
TGTGCCAGCAGTTCCCAAGGCGGTTGGTATGGCTACACCTTC
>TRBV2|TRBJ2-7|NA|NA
CASSGRQSSYEQYF
TGTGCCAGCAGCGGTCGACAGAGCTCCTACGAGCAGTACTTC
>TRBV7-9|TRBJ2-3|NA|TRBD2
CASSPGLAGADTQYF
TGTGCCAGCAGCCCAGGACTAGCGGGAGCAGATACGCAGTATTTT
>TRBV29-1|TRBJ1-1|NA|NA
CSVTHPPGEAFF
TGCAGCGTTACCCACCCCCCCGGCGAAGCTTTCTTT
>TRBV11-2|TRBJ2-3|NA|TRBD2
CASSLGLGLAADTQYF
TGTGCCAGCAGCCTGGGCCTCGGACTAGCGGCGGATACGCAGTATTTT
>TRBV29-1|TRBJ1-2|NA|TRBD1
CSVESYGTGEYGYTF
TGCAGCGTCGAGTCGTACGGGACAGGGGAGTACGGCTACACCTTC
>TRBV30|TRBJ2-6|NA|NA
CALRGANVLTF
TGTGCCTTGCGTGGGGCCAACGTCCTGACTTTC
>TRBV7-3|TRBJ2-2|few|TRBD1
CASTADRVNGELFF
TGTGCCAGCACCGCGGACAGGGTTAACGGGGAGCTGTTTTTT
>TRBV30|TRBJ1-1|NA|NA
CALTSQGSDTEAFF
TGTGCCTTAACGAGCCAGGGGAGCGACACTGAAGCTTTCTTT
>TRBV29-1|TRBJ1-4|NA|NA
CSVGGGVNEKLFF
TGCAGCGTTGGAGGAGGGGTTAATGAAAAACTGTTTTTT
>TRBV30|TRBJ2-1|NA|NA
CAWGADSYNEQFF
TGTGCCTGGGGGGCAGACTCCTACAATGAGCAGTTCTTC
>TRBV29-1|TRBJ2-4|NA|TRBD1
CSARDRGSAKNIQYF
TGCAGCGCCAGAGACAGGGGATCGGCCAAAAACATTCAGTACTTC
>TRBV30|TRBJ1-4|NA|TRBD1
CAWSQGQGQEKLFF
TGTGCCTGGAGTCAGGGACAGGGCCAGGAAAAACTGTTTTTT
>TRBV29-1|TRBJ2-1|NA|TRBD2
CSDSGGELSYNEQFF
TGCAGCGACTCGGGGGGGGAGCTATCCTACAATGAGCAGTTCTTC
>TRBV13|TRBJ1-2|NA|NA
CASSFAAVGYTF
TGTGCCAGCAGCTTCGCGGCTGTTGGCTACACCTTC
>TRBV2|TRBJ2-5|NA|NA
CASRRTGETQYF
TGTGCCAGCAGGAGGACGGGAGAGACCCAGTACTTC
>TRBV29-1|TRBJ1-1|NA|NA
CSGAGLNTEAFF
TGCAGCGGCGCGGGACTCAACACTGAAGCTTTCTTT
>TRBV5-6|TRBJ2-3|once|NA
CASSFAGGSTDTQYF
TGTGCCAGCAGCTTTGCCGGAGGGAGCACAGATACGCAGTATTTT
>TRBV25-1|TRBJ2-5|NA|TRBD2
CASSPSGQWETQYF
TGTGCCAGCAGTCCTAGCGGTCAGTGGGAGACCCAGTACTTC
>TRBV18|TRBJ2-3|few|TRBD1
CASSPRRQGMTDTQYF
TGTGCCAGCTCACCACGGAGACAGGGAATGACAGATACGCAGTATTTT
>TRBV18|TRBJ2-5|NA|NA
CASSPPSVGQETQYF
TGTGCCAGCTCACCACCTTCCGTAGGTCAAGAGACCCAGTACTTC
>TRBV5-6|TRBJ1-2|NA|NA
CASRLWNYGYTF
TGTGCCAGCAGGCTTTGGAATTATGGCTACACCTTC
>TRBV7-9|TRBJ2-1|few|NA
CASSLALIRSSEQFF
TGTGCCAGCAGCTTAGCTTTAATCAGGAGTAGTGAGCAGTTCTTC
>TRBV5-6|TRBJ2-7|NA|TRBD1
CASSWGQEQYF
TGTGCCAGCAGCTGGGGACAGGAGCAGTACTTC
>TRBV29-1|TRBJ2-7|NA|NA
CSVQGSYEQYF
TGCAGCGTTCAGGGATCCTACGAGCAGTACTTC
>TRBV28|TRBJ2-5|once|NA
CASSFSGTGKQTQYF
TGTGCCAGCAGTTTTTCAGGAACAGGGAAGCAGACCCAGTACTTC
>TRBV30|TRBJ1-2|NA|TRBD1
CAWTGQAYGYTF
TGTGCCTGGACCGGACAGGCCTATGGCTACACCTTC
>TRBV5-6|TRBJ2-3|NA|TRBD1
CASSRDRGRTQYF
TGTGCCAGCAGCAGGGACAGGGGAAGAACGCAGTATTTT
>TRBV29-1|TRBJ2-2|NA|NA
CSVERPDTGELFF
TGCAGCGTGGAAAGACCTGACACCGGGGAGCTGTTTTTT
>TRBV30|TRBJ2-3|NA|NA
CAWSVRGLDTQYF
TGTGCCTGGAGTGTACGAGGCCTAGATACGCAGTATTTT
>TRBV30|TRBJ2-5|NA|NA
CAWSDGETQYF
TGTGCCTGGAGCGACGGGGAGACCCAGTACTTC
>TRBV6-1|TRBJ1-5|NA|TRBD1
CASSGGQGAFNNQPQHF
TGTGCCAGCAGTGGTGGACAGGGGGCGTTCAACAATCAGCCCCAGCATTTT
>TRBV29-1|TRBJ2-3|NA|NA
CSVEDQGKGADTQYF
TGCAGCGTTGAAGACCAGGGGAAAGGGGCAGATACGCAGTATTTT
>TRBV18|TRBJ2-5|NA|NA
CASSPPEIETQYF
TGTGCCAGCTCACCACCCGAAATAGAGACCCAGTACTTC